A selection of T cell receptor beta chains follows, all from one sample in a study of T-cell reconstitution after alpha-beta-depleted transplantation in children. MiXCR was run by TCRdb on the PCR reads, yielding one entry per CDR3 protein. The sample records over 120,000 distinct CDR3 sequences, 7.5% to 9% being singletons. Sequencing was performed on PBMCs, mostly from graft donor cells, taken 180 days after TCRalphabeta/CD19-depleted stem cell transplant. The receptors here all came from a female patient aged 2-9 years who had a stem cell transplant for congenital amegakaryocytic thrombocytopenia, so the T cells may come from the graft donor. Both conserved end residues are part of each CDR3. The D gene is left open where the match is weak. Not every row has a clone size; where given, it reads once, few, many or a size class.

D: TRBD2; size: -; J: TRBJ2-5; V: TRBV20-1; CDR3: CSRLAGEQEETQYF; DNA: TGCAGCAGACTAGCGGGGGAGCAGGAAGAGACCCAGTACTTC
D: -; size: many; J: TRBJ2-7; V: TRBV3-1; CDR3: CASSQGRDEQYF; DNA: TGTGCCAGCAGCCAAGGCCGGGACGAGCAGTACTTC
D: -; size: few; J: TRBJ1-2; V: TRBV5-1; CDR3: CASSLMTSGANYGYTF; DNA: TGCGCCAGCAGCTTGATGACCTCGGGAGCTAACTATGGCTACACCTTC
D: TRBD1; size: many; J: TRBJ1-2; V: TRBV4-3; CDR3: CASSQAGQGNYGYTF; DNA: TGCGCCAGCAGCCAAGCGGGACAGGGAAACTATGGCTACACCTTC
D: TRBD1; size: many; J: TRBJ1-1; V: TRBV20-1; CDR3: CSAGTYTGGGTEAFF; DNA: TGCAGTGCTGGGACTTACACAGGGGGAGGAACTGAAGCTTTCTTT
D: -; size: many; J: TRBJ2-2; V: TRBV12-3/TRBV12-4; CDR3: CASSPQGGRWGELFF; DNA: TGTGCCAGCAGTCCTCAGGGTGGGAGATGGGGGGAGCTGTTTTTT
D: -; size: many; J: TRBJ2-7; V: TRBV29-1; CDR3: CSAVGSYEQYF; DNA: TGCAGCGCGGTGGGCAGCTACGAGCAGTACTTC
D: -; size: many; J: TRBJ1-1; V: TRBV20-1; CDR3: CSAGGGDNTEAFF; DNA: TGCAGTGCCGGGGGCGGGGACAACACTGAAGCTTTCTTT
D: TRBD2; size: many; J: TRBJ2-5; V: TRBV28; CDR3: CASTTSGRLETQYF; DNA: TGTGCCAGCACGACTAGCGGGAGATTAGAGACCCAGTACTTC
D: -; size: many; J: TRBJ2-4; V: TRBV20-1; CDR3: CSANTVAKNIQYF; DNA: TGCAGTGCTAACACAGTAGCCAAAAACATTCAGTACTTC
D: TRBD1; size: many; J: TRBJ2-7; V: TRBV28; CDR3: CASTSSRTGFDF; DNA: TGTGCCAGCACCTCAAGTAGGACAGGCTTTGACTTC
D: TRBD2; size: -; J: TRBJ2-3; V: TRBV20-1; CDR3: CSVGAGREDTDTQYF; DNA: TGCAGTGTTGGGGCGGGGCGGGAGGACACAGATACGCAGTATTTT
D: -; size: many; J: TRBJ2-5; V: TRBV5-1; CDR3: CASSLAKWETQYF; DNA: TGCGCCAGCAGCTTGGCCAAGTGGGAGACCCAGTACTTC
D: TRBD1; size: few; J: TRBJ2-5; V: TRBV28; CDR3: CASSVSGTGGVGETQYF; DNA: TGTGCCAGCAGTGTATCCGGGACAGGGGGAGTGGGGGAGACCCAGTACTTC
D: -; size: many; J: TRBJ1-3; V: TRBV20-1; CDR3: CSARRGGKENTIYF; DNA: TGCAGTGCTAGACGCGGGGGGAAGGAAAACACCATATATTTT
D: -; size: few; J: TRBJ2-7; V: TRBV4-2; CDR3: CASSPGIASYEQYF; DNA: TGTGCCAGCAGCCCCGGGATCGCCTCCTACGAGCAGTACTTC
D: -; size: many; J: TRBJ2-3; V: TRBV2; CDR3: CASTGGAPDTQYF; DNA: TGTGCCAGCACAGGGGGGGCCCCAGATACGCAGTATTTT
D: TRBD1; size: many; J: TRBJ2-7; V: TRBV28; CDR3: CASSPRDSSSYEQYF; DNA: TGTGCCAGCAGCCCCCGGGACAGTAGCTCCTACGAGCAGTACTTC
D: TRBD1; size: many; J: TRBJ1-1; V: TRBV12-3/TRBV12-4; CDR3: CASSFGTGLFAFF; DNA: TGTGCCAGCAGTTTCGGGACAGGGCTTTTCGCTTTCTTT
D: -; size: many; J: TRBJ2-7; V: TRBV28; CDR3: CASRGRIGPYEQYF; DNA: TGTGCCAGCAGGGGTCGGATCGGGCCCTACGAGCAGTACTTC
D: TRBD2; size: -; J: TRBJ2-5; V: TRBV12-3/TRBV12-4; CDR3: CASSKLAGGQETQYF; DNA: TGTGCCAGCAGCAAACTAGCGGGGGGGCAAGAGACCCAGTACTTC
D: -; size: few; J: TRBJ2-7; V: TRBV6-1; CDR3: CATTSTYEQYF; DNA: TGTGCCACGACTTCTACCTACGAGCAGTACTTC
D: TRBD2; size: many; J: TRBJ2-7; V: TRBV10-3; CDR3: CATTPSGGNYEQYF; DNA: TGTGCCACCACCCCTAGCGGGGGAAACTACGAGCAGTACTTC
D: -; size: many; J: TRBJ2-6; V: TRBV29-1; CDR3: CSVLALSGANVLTF; DNA: TGCAGCGTTTTGGCGCTCTCTGGGGCCAACGTCCTGACTTTC
D: TRBD2; size: few; J: TRBJ2-1; V: TRBV7-6; CDR3: CASSPTFWQRSGRVYNEQFF; DNA: TGTGCCAGCAGCCCAACATTTTGGCAGAGAAGCGGGAGAGTCTACAATGAGCAGTTCTTC
D: -; size: -; J: TRBJ2-5; V: TRBV7-9; CDR3: CASSSGLRAETQYF; DNA: TGTGCCAGCAGCTCCGGTCTCAGAGCTGAGACCCAGTACTTC
D: -; size: many; J: TRBJ1-3; V: TRBV4-1; CDR3: CASSHTGRGSGNTIYF; DNA: TGCGCCAGCAGCCACACAGGACGGGGCTCTGGAAACACCATATATTTT
D: TRBD1; size: -; J: TRBJ1-5; V: TRBV19; CDR3: CASRGQKNSNQPQHF; DNA: TGTGCCAGCCGGGGACAGAAAAATAGCAATCAGCCCCAGCATTTT
D: TRBD1; size: many; J: TRBJ1-5; V: TRBV20-1; CDR3: CSATTGTGGLQPQHF; DNA: TGCAGTGCTACGACCGGGACAGGGGGCCTTCAGCCCCAGCATTTT
D: -; size: -; J: TRBJ1-3; V: TRBV15; CDR3: CATSREGRNTIYF; DNA: TGTGCCACCAGCAGAGAGGGGCGGAACACCATATATTTT
D: TRBD1; size: -; J: TRBJ2-1; V: TRBV5-1; CDR3: CASRGDRALNEQFF; DNA: TGCGCCAGCAGGGGGGACAGGGCCCTCAATGAGCAGTTCTTC
D: -; size: few; J: TRBJ2-7; V: TRBV6-2/TRBV6-3; CDR3: CASSYQGVKYYEQYF; DNA: TGTGCCAGCAGTTACCAGGGTGTGAAGTACTACGAGCAGTACTTC
D: -; size: few; J: TRBJ2-6; V: TRBV27; CDR3: CASSLISPGANVLTF; DNA: TGTGCCAGCAGTCTGATTAGCCCTGGGGCCAACGTCCTGACTTTC
D: -; size: many; J: TRBJ1-3; V: TRBV4-2; CDR3: CASSQDSFQSSGNTIYF; DNA: TGTGCCAGCAGCCAAGATTCGTTCCAATCCTCTGGAAACACCATATATTTT
D: -; size: many; J: TRBJ2-2; V: TRBV12-3/TRBV12-4; CDR3: CASSPKRTDKNTGELFF; DNA: TGTGCCAGCAGTCCTAAGAGGACAGACAAAAACACCGGGGAGCTGTTTTTT
D: -; size: many; J: TRBJ2-1; V: TRBV10-2; CDR3: CASRFTYYNEQFF; DNA: TGCGCCAGCAGGTTTACGTACTACAATGAGCAGTTCTTC
D: -; size: many; J: TRBJ2-3; V: TRBV12-3/TRBV12-4; CDR3: CASRPGTPDDTQYF; DNA: TGTGCCAGCAGACCCGGGACCCCCGACGATACGCAGTATTTT
D: -; size: many; J: TRBJ2-4; V: TRBV20-1; CDR3: CSATPSLLAKNIQYF; DNA: TGCAGTGCTACTCCGTCATTACTAGCCAAAAACATTCAGTACTTC
D: TRBD2; size: -; J: TRBJ2-5; V: TRBV11-2; CDR3: CASSLGPPPVAGGRQTQYF; DNA: TGTGCCAGCAGCTTAGGTCCCCCCCCGGTAGCGGGAGGCCGCCAGACCCAGTACTTC
D: -; size: -; J: TRBJ1-5; V: TRBV12-3/TRBV12-4; CDR3: CASNKSGGGNQPQHF; DNA: TGTGCCAGCAACAAATCGGGGGGGGGCAATCAGCCCCAGCATTTT
D: -; size: many; J: TRBJ1-2; V: TRBV28; CDR3: CASSLSDSSFRGYTF; DNA: TGTGCCAGCAGTTTATCCGACAGTTCGTTCCGTGGCTACACCTTC
D: -; size: few; J: TRBJ2-3; V: TRBV29-1; CDR3: CSVGYHSSTDTQYF; DNA: TGCAGCGTTGGTTATCACTCTAGCACAGATACGCAGTATTTT
D: -; size: few; J: TRBJ2-7; V: TRBV5-1; CDR3: CASSDSTGYEQYF; DNA: TGCGCCAGCAGCGACAGTACAGGATACGAGCAGTACTTC
D: -; size: -; J: TRBJ2-3; V: TRBV28; CDR3: CASSLRGNTQYF; DNA: TGTGCCAGCAGTTTACGGGGAAATACGCAGTATTTT
D: -; size: many; J: TRBJ2-1; V: TRBV5-5; CDR3: CASSLVRYNEQFF; DNA: TGTGCCAGCAGCTTGGTCAGGTACAATGAGCAGTTCTTC
D: -; size: many; J: TRBJ1-4; V: TRBV5-1; CDR3: CASSLAPGNNEKLFF; DNA: TGCGCCAGCAGCTTGGCGCCCGGCAATAATGAAAAACTGTTTTTT
D: -; size: many; J: TRBJ2-1; V: TRBV5-1; CDR3: CASSFGLNYNEQFF; DNA: TGCGCCAGCAGCTTCGGGTTAAACTACAATGAGCAGTTCTTC
D: -; size: many; J: TRBJ2-2; V: TRBV20-1; CDR3: CSATDSYTGELFF; DNA: TGCAGTGCAACCGACAGCTACACCGGGGAGCTGTTTTTT
D: TRBD2; size: many; J: TRBJ2-3; V: TRBV12-3/TRBV12-4; CDR3: CASSLVPRLAGADTQYF; DNA: TGTGCCAGCAGTTTAGTCCCCCGACTAGCGGGAGCAGATACGCAGTATTTT